The TCR beta chain under discussion was sequenced for a study of cytomegalovirus exposure and HLA in healthy donors. Study-wide results and limits: TRBV6-2, TRBV6-3 and other indistinguishable V segments were excluded.

PCR was performed using 60 Vbeta and 13 Jbeta primers. The method was immunoSEQ multiplex PCR; TCRdb's version includes in-frame clones alone and lacks a portion of them. The sample includes about 180,000 clones, around 80% seen only once; the top ten take 0.95% to 1.5%. On this clone itself: What it binds is unknown.

V was shortened by 4 bases and J by 4 bases, with 23 bases between the two germline ends. Germline CDR1 is SGHTA and CDR2 is FQGNSA. This CDR3 contains 18 residues. This receptor was taken from a boy between 2 and 15 years old in good health and CMV-seronegative. The specimen sequenced was PBMCs. The chain uses TRBV7-2 and TRBJ2-1, with TRBD1 as a possible D gene (5 bases). In DNA form, the CDR3 reads TGTGCCAGCAGCTCCGGAGCGTCGTTGGGGCCCGCGTACAATGAGCAGTTCTTC. Translation gives CASSSGASLGPAYNEQFF.